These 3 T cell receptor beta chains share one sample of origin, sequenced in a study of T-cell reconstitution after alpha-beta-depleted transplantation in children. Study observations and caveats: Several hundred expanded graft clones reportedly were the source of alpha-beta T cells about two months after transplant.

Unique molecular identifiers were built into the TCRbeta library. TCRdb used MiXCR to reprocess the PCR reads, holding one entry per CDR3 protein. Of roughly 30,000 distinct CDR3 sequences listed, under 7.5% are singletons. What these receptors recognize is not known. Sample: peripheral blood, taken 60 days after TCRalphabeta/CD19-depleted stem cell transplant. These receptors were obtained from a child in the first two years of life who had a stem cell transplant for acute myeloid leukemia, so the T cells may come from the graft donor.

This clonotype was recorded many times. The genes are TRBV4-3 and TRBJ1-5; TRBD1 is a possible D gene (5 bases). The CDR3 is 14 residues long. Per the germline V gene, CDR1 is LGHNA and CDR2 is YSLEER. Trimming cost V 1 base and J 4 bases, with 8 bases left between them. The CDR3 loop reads CASSQATGNQPQHF. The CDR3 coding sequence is TGCGCCAGCAGCCAAGCTACAGGTAATCAGCCCCAGCATTTT.

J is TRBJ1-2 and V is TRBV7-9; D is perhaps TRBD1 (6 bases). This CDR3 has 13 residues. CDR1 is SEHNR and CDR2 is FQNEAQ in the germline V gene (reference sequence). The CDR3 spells CAADSGDPYGYTF. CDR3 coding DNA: TGTGCAGCGGACAGCGGGGATCCCTATGGCTACACCTTC.

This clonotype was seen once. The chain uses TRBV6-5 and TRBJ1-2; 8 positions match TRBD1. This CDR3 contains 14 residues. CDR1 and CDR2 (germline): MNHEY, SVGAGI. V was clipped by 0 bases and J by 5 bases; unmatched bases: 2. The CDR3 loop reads CASSYSNRGYGYTF. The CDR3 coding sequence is TGTGCCAGCAGTTACTCGAACAGGGGGTATGGCTACACCTTC.